Following are 8 T cell receptor beta chains from one sample sequenced in a study of regulatory T cells in long-lasting Graves disease. CDR3-region Arm-PCR and iRepertoire HTBI primers produced the TCR beta libraries. From the multiplex PCR reads, TCRdb called clonotypes with MiXCR, one entry per CDR3 protein. The sample lists about 430,000 distinct CDR3 sequences; roughly 23% were seen once. The sample's time point: persistent/refractory GD, antithyroid drugs over 5 years with positive TRAb. PBMC RNA was the source of the TCR library. Sequences were derived from peripheral blood mononuclear cells (PBMCs), sampled when the disease was refractory, from a patient treated with antithyroid drugs. These receptor sequences come from a female donor with Graves disease.

This clonotype was detected ten times or more. The rearrangement uses TRBV20-1 and TRBJ1-4; D not resolved. The germline V gene encodes CDR1 DFQATT and CDR2 SNEGSKA (reference sequence). The CDR3 covers 14 residues. Trimming removed 5 bases at V and 5 bases at J, with 15 bases between. The CDR3, as DNA: TGCAGTGCTCCCCCACAAGGCGGGAATGAAAAACTGTTTTTT. Translating gives CSAPPQGGNEKLFF.

This clonotype was observed many times. This sequence joins TRBV7-9 and TRBJ1-2; D is unresolved. The germline CDR1 and CDR2 sequences are SEHNR and FQNEAQ (reference sequence). V lost 2 bases to trimming and J lost 0 bases, with 7 bases between them. This CDR3 comprises 14 residues. For the CDR3, the DNA is TGTGCCAGCAGCTTAAGCCAGTCTAACTATGGCTACACCTTC. Translated, it gives CASSLSQSNYGYTF. Drawing the rest from reference TRBV7-9 and TRBJ1-2, the complete variable domain is DTGVSQNPRHKITKRGQNVTFRCDPISEHNRLYWYRQTLGQGPEFLTYFQNEAQLEKSRLLSDRFSAERPKGSFSTLEIQRTEQGDSAMYLCASSLSQSNYGYTFGSGTRLTVV.

The chain is built from TRBV30 and TRBJ2-2; no clear D. The CDR3 is 11 amino acids. Germline V CDR1 and CDR2: GTSNPN, SVGIG (reference sequence). V was trimmed by 3 bases and J by 9 bases, leaving 8 bases between them. The DNA of the CDR3 is TGTGCCTGGAGGGATAGCAGGGAGCTGTTTTTT. Its protein product is CAWRDSRELFF. Supplemented by reference TRBV30 and TRBJ2-2, the full variable domain reads SQTIHQWPATLVQPVGSPLSLECTVEGTSNPNLYWYRQAAGRGLQLLFYSVGIGQISSEVPQNLSASRPQDRQFILSSKKLLLSDSGFYLCAWRDSRELFFGEGSRLTVL.

The table lists this clonotype with many counts. The genes are TRBV28 and TRBJ2-2, with 9 bases lining up with TRBD2. Losses at the gene ends were 7 bases for V and 5 bases for J; bases not matched to a gene: 11. The CDR3 is 16 amino acids. Germline V gives CDR1 MDHEN, CDR2 SYDVKM. The chain's CDR3 is CASTSPGLAQTGELFF. The CDR3 DNA sequence: TGTGCCAGCACTTCACCGGGACTAGCACAGACCGGGGAGCTGTTTTTT.

This clonotype was counted ten times or more. The CDR3 region has the DNA TGTGCCAGCAACAACAGAGATAGCGGCGCTTTCTTT. This translates into CASNNRDSGAFF. J is TRBJ1-1 and V is TRBV19; D remains ambiguous. Germline lookup yields CDR1 LNHDA and CDR2 SQIVND (reference sequence). The CDR3 is 12 amino acids. The V end lost 9 bases, the J end lost 11 bases, and 19 bases lay between the germline ends.

As to this clonotype: A much larger clonotype is one base distant, so this may be a read error. The chain is built from TRBV28 and TRBJ2-7; TRBD1 matches 7 bases. This CDR3 comprises 15 residues. Germline V gene data show CDR1 as MDHEN and CDR2 as SYDVKM. The CDR3 region has the DNA TGTGCCAGCAGTACCGCCGGGACAGCAACCTACAAGCAGTACTTC. This encodes CASSTAGTATYKQYF.

The V and J genes are TRBV18 and TRBJ2-1, with D perhaps matching TRBD1 (6 bases). The CDR3 loop spans 12 amino acids. The V end lost 4 bases, the J end lost 8 bases, and 9 bases lay between the germline ends. CDR1 and CDR2 from the germline V gene are KGHSH and LQKENI. The CDR3 spells CASSQGDDEQFF. CDR3 DNA: TGTGCCAGCTCACAGGGGGACGATGAGCAGTTCTTC.

This clonotype showed up just a few times. CDR3 in DNA: TGTGCCACCAGCACAGACGGGGGGGCCCAGTACTTC. This gives the protein CATSTDGGAQYF. The chain carries TRBV15 and TRBJ2-5; 8 bases line up with TRBD2. Germline V gene lookup returns CDR1 LNHNV and CDR2 YYDKDF (reference sequence). V dropped 4 bases and J dropped 9; count of bases not matched to a gene: 4. The CDR3 has 12 amino acids.